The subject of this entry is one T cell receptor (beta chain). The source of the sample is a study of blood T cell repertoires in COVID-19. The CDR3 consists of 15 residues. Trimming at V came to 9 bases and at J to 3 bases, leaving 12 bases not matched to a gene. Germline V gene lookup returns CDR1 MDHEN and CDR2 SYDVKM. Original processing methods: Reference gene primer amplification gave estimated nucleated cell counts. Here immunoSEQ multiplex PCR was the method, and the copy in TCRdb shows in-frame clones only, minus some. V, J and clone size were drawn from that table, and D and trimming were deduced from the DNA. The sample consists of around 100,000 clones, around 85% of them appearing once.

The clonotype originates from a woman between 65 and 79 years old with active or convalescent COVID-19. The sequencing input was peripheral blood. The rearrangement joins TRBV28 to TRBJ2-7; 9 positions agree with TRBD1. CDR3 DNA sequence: TGTGCCAGTTTACAGGGGGCTACGCTGAGCTACGAGCAGTACTTC. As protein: CASLQGATLSYEQYF.